This T cell receptor beta chain was recovered during a study of T cell repertoires in cytomegalovirus infection. This clonotype was counted a few times. CDR3 size: 15 residues. Trimming stripped 0 bases from V and 2 bases from J, with 11 bases between. Germline V gene data show CDR1 as SGHNT and CDR2 as YYREEE (reference sequence). TCRdb reprocessed the reads via MiXCR and lists one record per CDR3 protein. The sample has over 100,000 distinct CDR3 sequences, 16% seen once; the top ten hold approximately 7.6%. This TCR came from a human donor in good health (CMV status not recorded). Some clones in this sample may be carry-over from other donors' samples. The J gene is TRBJ1-2, the V gene TRBV5-4, with D unclear. The sequenced material came from PBMCs. CDR3 DNA sequence: TGTGCCAGCAGCTTGGGCGGCGGAATAAACTATGGCTACACCTTC. The encoded protein is CASSLGGGINYGYTF.